What follows is one T cell receptor beta chain and its context. Its specificity is not known. This sample is part of a study of tumor-infiltrating lymphocytes in glioblastoma multiforme. General observations from the study: Detected clone frequencies may not reflect cell counts, being RNA-based. The TCR and somatic mutation analysis included just one glioblastoma patient. No surface-marker sorting into functional T cell subtypes was done.

TCRB libraries came from RNA via three nested multiplex PCR rounds. Unique molecular identifiers were not described for the libraries. One entry per CDR3 protein, called by TCRdb with MiXCR from the multiplex PCR reads. This table holds about 9,600 distinct CDR3 sequences, around 71% found once. The length of the CDR3 is 13 residues. The V segment lost 2 bases and the J segment 5 bases; nucleotides outside the gene matches: 1. CDR1 and CDR2 from the germline V gene are SGHAT and FQNNGV. This chain uses TRBV11-2 with TRBJ2-3; 7 bases line up with TRBD2. Input material: brain tumor tissue. The source is a male donor with glioblastoma. The CDR3 region has the DNA TGTGCCAGCAGCTTACTAGCGGAAGATACGCAGTATTTT. Translating gives CASSLLAEDTQYF.